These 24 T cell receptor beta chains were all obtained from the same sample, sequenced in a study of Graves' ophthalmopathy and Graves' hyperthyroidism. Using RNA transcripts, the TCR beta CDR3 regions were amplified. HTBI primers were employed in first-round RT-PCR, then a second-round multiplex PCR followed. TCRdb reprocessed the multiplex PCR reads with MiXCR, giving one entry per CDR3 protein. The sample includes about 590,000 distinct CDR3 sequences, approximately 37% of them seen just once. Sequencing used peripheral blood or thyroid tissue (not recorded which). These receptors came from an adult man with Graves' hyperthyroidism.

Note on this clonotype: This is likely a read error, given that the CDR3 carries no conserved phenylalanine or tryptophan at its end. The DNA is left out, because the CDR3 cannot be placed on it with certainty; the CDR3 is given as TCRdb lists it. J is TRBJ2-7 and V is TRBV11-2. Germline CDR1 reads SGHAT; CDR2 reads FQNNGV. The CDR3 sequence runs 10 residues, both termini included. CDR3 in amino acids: CASSFQAATN.

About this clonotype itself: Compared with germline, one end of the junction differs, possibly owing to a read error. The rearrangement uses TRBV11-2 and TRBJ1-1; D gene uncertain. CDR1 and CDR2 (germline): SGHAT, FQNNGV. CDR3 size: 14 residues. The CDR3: CASSLTGSYTEASF. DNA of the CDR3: TGTGCCAGCAGCTTGACGGGGTCGTACACTGAAGCTTCCTTT.

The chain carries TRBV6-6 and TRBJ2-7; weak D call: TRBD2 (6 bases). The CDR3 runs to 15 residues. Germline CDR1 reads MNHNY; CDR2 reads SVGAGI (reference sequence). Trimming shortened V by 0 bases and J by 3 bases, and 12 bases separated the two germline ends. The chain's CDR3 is CASSYSSGGSYEQYF. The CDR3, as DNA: TGTGCCAGCAGTTACTCTAGCGGAGGCAGCTACGAGCAGTACTTC.

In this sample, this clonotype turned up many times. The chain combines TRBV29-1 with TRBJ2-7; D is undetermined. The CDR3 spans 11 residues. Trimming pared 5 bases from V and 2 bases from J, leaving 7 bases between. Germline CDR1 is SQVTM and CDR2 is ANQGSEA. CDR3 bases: TGCAGCGTTCCAGGCCCCTACGAGCAGTACTTC. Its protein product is CSVPGPYEQYF.

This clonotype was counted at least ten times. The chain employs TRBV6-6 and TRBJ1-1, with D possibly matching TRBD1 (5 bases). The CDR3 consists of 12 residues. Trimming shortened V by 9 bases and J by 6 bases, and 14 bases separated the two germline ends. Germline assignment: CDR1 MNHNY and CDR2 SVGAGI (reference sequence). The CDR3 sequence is CASDSARAEAFF. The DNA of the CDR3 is TGTGCCAGTGACAGTGCTCGTGCTGAAGCTTTCTTT.

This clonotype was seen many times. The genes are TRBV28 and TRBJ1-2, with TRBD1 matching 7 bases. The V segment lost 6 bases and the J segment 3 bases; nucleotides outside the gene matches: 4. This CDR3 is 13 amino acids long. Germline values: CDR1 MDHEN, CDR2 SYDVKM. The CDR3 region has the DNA TGTGCCAGCAGCGAGGGACAGTACTATGGCTACACCTTC. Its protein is CASSEGQYYGYTF.

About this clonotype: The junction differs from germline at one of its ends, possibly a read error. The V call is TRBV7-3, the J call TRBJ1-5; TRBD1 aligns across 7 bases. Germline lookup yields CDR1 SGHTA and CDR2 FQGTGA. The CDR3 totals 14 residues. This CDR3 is CASSQVQGNQPQHF. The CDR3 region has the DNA TGCGCCAGCAGCCAGGTACAGGGGAATCAGCCCCAGCATTTT.

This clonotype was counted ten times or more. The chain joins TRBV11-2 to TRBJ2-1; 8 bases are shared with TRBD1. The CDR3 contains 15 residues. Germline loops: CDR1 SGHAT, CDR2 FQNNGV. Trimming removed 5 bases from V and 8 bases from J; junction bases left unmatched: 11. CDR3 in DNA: TGTGCCAGCAGCCTCTCCCGGACAGGGATTTATGAGCAGTTCTTC. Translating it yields CASSLSRTGIYEQFF.

As DNA, the CDR3 is TGTGCCAGCAGCTTAGCCGCGGGAAGTCTCGATGAGCAGTTCTTC. Its protein product is CASSLAAGSLDEQFF. The chain recombines TRBV7-9 with TRBJ2-7, with D perhaps matching TRBD2 (6 bases). The J call may be incorrect, as the DNA end agrees better with TRBJ2-1. The CDR3 covers 15 residues. Germline-derived CDR1 and CDR2 are SEHNR and FQNEAQ (reference sequence).

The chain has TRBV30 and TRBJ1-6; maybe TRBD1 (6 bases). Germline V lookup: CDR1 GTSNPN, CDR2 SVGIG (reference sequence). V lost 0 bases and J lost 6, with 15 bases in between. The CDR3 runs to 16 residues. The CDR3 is CAWSVLATGPNSPLHF. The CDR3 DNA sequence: TGTGCCTGGAGTGTACTTGCTACAGGGCCTAATTCACCCCTCCACTTT.

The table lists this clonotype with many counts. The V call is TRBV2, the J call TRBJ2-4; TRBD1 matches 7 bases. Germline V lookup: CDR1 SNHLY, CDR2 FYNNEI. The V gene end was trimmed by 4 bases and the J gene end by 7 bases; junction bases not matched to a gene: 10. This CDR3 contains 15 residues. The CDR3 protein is CASSAMVQGWNIQYF. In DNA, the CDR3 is TGTGCCAGCAGTGCGATGGTACAGGGGTGGAACATTCAGTACTTC.

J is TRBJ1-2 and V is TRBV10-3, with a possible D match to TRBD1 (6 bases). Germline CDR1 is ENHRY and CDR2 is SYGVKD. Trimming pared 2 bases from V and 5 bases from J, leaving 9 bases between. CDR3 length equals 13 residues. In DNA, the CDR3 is TGTGCCATCAGTGAGCAGGGGCGGTATGGCTACACCTTC. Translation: CAISEQGRYGYTF.

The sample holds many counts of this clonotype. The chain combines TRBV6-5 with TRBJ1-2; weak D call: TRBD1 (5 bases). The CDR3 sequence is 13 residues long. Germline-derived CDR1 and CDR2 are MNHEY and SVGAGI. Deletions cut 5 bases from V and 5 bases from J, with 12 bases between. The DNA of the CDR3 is TGTGCCAGCAGTGCCCAGGGACTTTATGGCTACACCTTC. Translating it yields CASSAQGLYGYTF.

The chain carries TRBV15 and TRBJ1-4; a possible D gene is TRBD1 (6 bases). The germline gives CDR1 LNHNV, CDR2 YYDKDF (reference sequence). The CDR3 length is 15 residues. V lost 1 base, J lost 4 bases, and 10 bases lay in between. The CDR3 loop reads CATSRGGGLNEKLFF. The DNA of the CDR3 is TGTGCCACCAGCAGAGGGGGGGGCCTTAATGAAAAACTGTTTTTT.

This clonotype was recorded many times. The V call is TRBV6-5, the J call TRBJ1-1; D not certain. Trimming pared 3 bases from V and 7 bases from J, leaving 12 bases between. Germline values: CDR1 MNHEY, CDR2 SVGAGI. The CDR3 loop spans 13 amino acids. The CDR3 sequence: CASSYVADGEAFF. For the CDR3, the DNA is TGTGCCAGCAGTTATGTCGCGGACGGTGAAGCTTTCTTT.

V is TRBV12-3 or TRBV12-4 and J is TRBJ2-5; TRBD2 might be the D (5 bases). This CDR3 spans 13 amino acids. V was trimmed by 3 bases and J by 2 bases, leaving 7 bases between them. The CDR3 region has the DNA TGTGCCAGCAGTTTCCAGCGGCAAGAGACCCAGTACTTC. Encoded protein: CASSFQRQETQYF.

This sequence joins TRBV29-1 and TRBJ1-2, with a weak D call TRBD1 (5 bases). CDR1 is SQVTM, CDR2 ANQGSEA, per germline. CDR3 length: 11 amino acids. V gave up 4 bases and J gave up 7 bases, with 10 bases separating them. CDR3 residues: CSVGGGSGYTF. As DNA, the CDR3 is TGCAGCGTTGGGGGGGGGAGTGGCTACACCTTC.

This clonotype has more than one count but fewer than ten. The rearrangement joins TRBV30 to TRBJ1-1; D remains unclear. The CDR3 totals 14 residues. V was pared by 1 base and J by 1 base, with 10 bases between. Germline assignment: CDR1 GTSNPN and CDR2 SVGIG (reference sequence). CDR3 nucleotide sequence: TGTGCCTGGAGTGATCGACAAAAGAACACTGAAGCTTTCTTT. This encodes CAWSDRQKNTEAFF.

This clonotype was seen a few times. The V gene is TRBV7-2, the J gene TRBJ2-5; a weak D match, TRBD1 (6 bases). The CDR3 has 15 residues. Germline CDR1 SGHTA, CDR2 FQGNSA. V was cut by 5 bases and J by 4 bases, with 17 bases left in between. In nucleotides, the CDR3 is TGTGCCAGCAGCGCCTATCCTAGAGGGGGAGAGACCCAGTACTTC. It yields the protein CASSAYPRGGETQYF.

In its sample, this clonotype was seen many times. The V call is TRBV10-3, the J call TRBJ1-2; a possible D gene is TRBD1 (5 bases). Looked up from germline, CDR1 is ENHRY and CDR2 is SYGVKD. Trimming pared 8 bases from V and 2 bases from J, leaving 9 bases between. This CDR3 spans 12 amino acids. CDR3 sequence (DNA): TGTGCCATCGGGGCACAGAACTATGGCTACACCTTC. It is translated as CAIGAQNYGYTF.

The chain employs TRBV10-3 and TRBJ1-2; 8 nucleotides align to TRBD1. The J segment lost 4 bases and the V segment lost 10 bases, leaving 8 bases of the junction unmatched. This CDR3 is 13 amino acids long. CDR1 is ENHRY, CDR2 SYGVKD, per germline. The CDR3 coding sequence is TGTGCCACGAGCCTAACAGGGGGCTATGGCTACACCTTC. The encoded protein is CATSLTGGYGYTF.

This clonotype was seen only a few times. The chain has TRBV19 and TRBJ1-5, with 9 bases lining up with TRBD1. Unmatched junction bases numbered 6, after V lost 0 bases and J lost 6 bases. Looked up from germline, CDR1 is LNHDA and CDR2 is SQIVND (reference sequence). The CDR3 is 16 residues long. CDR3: CASSIEDRGSSQPQHF. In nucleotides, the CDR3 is TGTGCCAGTAGTATAGAAGACAGGGGGTCTTCTCAGCCCCAGCATTTT.

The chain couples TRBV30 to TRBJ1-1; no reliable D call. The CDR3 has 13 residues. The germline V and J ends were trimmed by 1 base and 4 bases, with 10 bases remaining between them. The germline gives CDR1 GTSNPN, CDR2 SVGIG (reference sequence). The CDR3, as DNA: TGTGCCTGGAGTGGGGGAGACCGCACTGAAGCTTTCTTT. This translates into CAWSGGDRTEAFF.

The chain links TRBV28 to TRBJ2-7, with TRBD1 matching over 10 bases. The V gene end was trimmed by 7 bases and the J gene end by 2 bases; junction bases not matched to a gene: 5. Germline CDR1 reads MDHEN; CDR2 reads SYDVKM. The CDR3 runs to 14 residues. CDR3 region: CASKGGQGAYEQYF. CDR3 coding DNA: TGTGCCAGCAAAGGTGGACAGGGGGCCTACGAGCAGTACTTC.